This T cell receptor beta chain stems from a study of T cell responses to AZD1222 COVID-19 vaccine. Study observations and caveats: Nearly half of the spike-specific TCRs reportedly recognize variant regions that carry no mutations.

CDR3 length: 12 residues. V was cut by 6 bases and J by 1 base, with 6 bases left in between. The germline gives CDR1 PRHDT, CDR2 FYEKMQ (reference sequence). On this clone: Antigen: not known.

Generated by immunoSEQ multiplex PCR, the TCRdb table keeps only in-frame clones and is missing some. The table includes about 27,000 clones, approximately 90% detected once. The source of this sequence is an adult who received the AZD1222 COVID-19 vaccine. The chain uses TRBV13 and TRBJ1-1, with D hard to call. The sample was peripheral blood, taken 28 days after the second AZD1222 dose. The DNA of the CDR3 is TGTGCCAGCAGGCAGCAGAACACTGAAGCTTTCTTT. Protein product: CASRQQNTEAFF.